A selection of T cell receptor beta chains follows, all from one sample in a study of cytomegalovirus exposure and HLA in healthy donors. The data were produced by immunoSEQ multiplex PCR, yet TCRdb's version contains in-frame clones alone and is incomplete. Its table lists approximately 200,000 clones. The specimen was PBMCs. These receptors all come from a boy aged 5-17 years in good health and CMV-seronegative. The CDR3 runs from the conserved cysteine through the conserved F or W. The D gene is left open where the match is weak.

cdr3_nt: TGTGCCAGCAGTTTATCCGGGACAGGGTCCTATAATTCACCCCTCCACTTT
cdr3_aa: CASSLSGTGSYNSPLHF
v_call: TRBV28
d_call: TRBD1
j_call: TRBJ1-6

cdr3_nt: TGTGCCAGCAGCTTAGTAGCGGGGGACACAGATACGCAGTATTTT
cdr3_aa: CASSLVAGDTDTQYF
v_call: TRBV7-9
d_call: TRBD2
j_call: TRBJ2-3

cdr3_nt: TGCGCCAGCAGCCAAGGGACGGGGGTGTTAGAGACCCAGTACTTC
cdr3_aa: CASSQGTGVLETQYF
v_call: TRBV4-3
d_call: .
j_call: TRBJ2-5

cdr3_nt: TGTGCCAGCAGCTTGCGCCGACAGTCTTTCTATGGCTACACCTTC
cdr3_aa: CASSLRRQSFYGYTF
v_call: TRBV5-8
d_call: .
j_call: TRBJ1-2

cdr3_nt: TGTGCCAGCAGTTACGCGCGGGGGGCCGCCAATGAGCAGTTCTTC
cdr3_aa: CASSYARGAANEQFF
v_call: TRBV6-6
d_call: TRBD2
j_call: TRBJ2-1

cdr3_nt: TGTGCCAGCAGTCCGAAACCGGACAGCCATGATGAAAAACTGTTTTTT
cdr3_aa: CASSPKPDSHDEKLFF
v_call: TRBV5-8
d_call: .
j_call: TRBJ1-4

cdr3_nt: TGTGCCAGCAGTGAAGCCCTATTAGATACGCAGTATTTT
cdr3_aa: CASSEALLDTQYF
v_call: TRBV6-1
d_call: .
j_call: TRBJ2-3

cdr3_nt: TGTGCCAGCAGCTCGACGAGCGGGGGACTCAACACCGGGGAGCTGTTTTTT
cdr3_aa: CASSSTSGGLNTGELFF
v_call: TRBV9
d_call: TRBD2
j_call: TRBJ2-2

cdr3_nt: TGTGCCAGCAGCCCGGGAACGACCAAAGATCAGCCCCAGCATTTT
cdr3_aa: CASSPGTTKDQPQHF
v_call: TRBV5-6
d_call: .
j_call: TRBJ1-5

cdr3_nt: TGTGCCAGCAGTGATCTGTCGAGGCAGGGGGGAACCAAAGAGACCCAGTACTTC
cdr3_aa: CASSDLSRQGGTKETQYF
v_call: TRBV2
d_call: .
j_call: TRBJ2-5

cdr3_nt: TGCAGCGTTGGACGAGGGACACCAGAGCAGTACTTC
cdr3_aa: CSVGRGTPEQYF
v_call: TRBV29-1
d_call: .
j_call: TRBJ2-7

cdr3_nt: TGTGCCAGCAGCGTGGAGGGAATAAACACTGAAGCTTTCTTT
cdr3_aa: CASSVEGINTEAFF
v_call: TRBV9
d_call: .
j_call: TRBJ1-1

cdr3_nt: TGTGCCACGTCGGTCGGGGATATTGGTCAGCCCCAGCATTTT
cdr3_aa: CATSVGDIGQPQHF
v_call: TRBV7-8
d_call: .
j_call: TRBJ1-5

cdr3_nt: TGTGCCAGCTCACCAAGGGGGCCAACGAACACTGAAGCTTTCTTT
cdr3_aa: CASSPRGPTNTEAFF
v_call: TRBV18
d_call: TRBD1
j_call: TRBJ1-1